A single sample gave rise to the 10 T cell receptor beta chains below, sequenced in a study of shared clonotypes between healthy human individuals. Selected positively for CCR7 and CD45RO-negative, naive CD8 cells excluded terminally differentiated effector memory CD45RA+ cells. The protocol was immunoSEQ multiplex PCR, while the TCRdb copy is restricted to in-frame clones and leaves out a portion. Counted here are around 1,900,000 clones, about 93% occurring once; the ten biggest clones make up about 1.6%. What was sequenced was naive CD8+ T cells from PBMCs. The receptors shown here come from a man aged 18 to 35 in good health. Some clones in this sample may be carry-over from other donors' samples.

This chain links TRBV7-6 with TRBJ2-1; 8 nucleotides match TRBD1. Losses at the gene ends were 5 bases for V and 3 bases for J; bases not matched to a gene: 9. Looked up from germline, CDR1 is SGHVS and CDR2 is FNYEAQ. The CDR3 sequence is 16 residues long. CDR3 in amino acids: CASSPDRGGNYNEQFF. CDR3 DNA sequence: TGTGCCAGCAGCCCCGACAGGGGCGGGAACTACAATGAGCAGTTCTTC. Filled out from reference TRBV7-6 and TRBJ2-1, the complete variable domain reads GAGVSQSPRYKVTKRGQDVALRCDPISGHVSLYWYRQALGQGPEFLTYFNYEAQQDKSGLPNDRFSAERPEGSISTLTIQRTEQRDSAMYRCASSPDRGGNYNEQFFGPGTRLTVL.

The V and J genes are TRBV11-2 and TRBJ2-7, with 8 nucleotides matching TRBD1. Trimming cost V 0 bases and J 3 bases; bases outside gene matches: 4. The germline V gene has CDR1 SGHAT and CDR2 FQNNGV. This CDR3 contains 15 residues. This CDR3 reads CASSLDPGTGYEQYF. The CDR3 DNA is TGTGCCAGCAGCTTAGATCCCGGGACAGGCTACGAGCAGTACTTC.

This chain uses TRBV4-2 with TRBJ1-2; D gene ambiguous. There are 17 residues in the CDR3. Between the trimmed V and J ends, which lost 1 base and 4 bases, there was a span of 19 bases. Germline V lookup: CDR1 LGHNA, CDR2 YNFKEQ. The CDR3 nucleotides are TGTGCCAGCAGCCAAGGGGAGGGCGCTCTCGTCCCCTATGGCTACACCTTC. Its protein product is CASSQGEGALVPYGYTF.

This chain joins TRBV7-2 and TRBJ2-7; D is perhaps TRBD2 (5 bases). CDR3 size: 14 residues. Germline CDR1 and CDR2: SGHTA and FQGNSA. V dropped 10 bases and J dropped 5 bases, with 21 bases sitting between them. Here the CDR3 reads CATTEEGAWNEQYF. The CDR3 nucleotides read TGTGCCACAACCGAAGAGGGCGCCTGGAACGAGCAGTACTTC. Filled out from reference TRBV7-2 and TRBJ2-7, the complete variable domain reads GAGVSQSPSNKVTEKGKDVELRCDPISGHTALYWYRQSLGQGLEFLIYFQGNSAPDKSGLPSDRFSAERTGGSVSTLTIQRTQQEDSAVYLCATTEEGAWNEQYFGPGTRLTVT.

This chain links TRBV13 with TRBJ2-1; D is ambiguous. Trimming stripped 1 base from V and 3 bases from J, with 7 bases between. This CDR3 has 14 amino acids. Germline CDR1 reads PRHDT; CDR2 reads FYEKMQ (reference sequence). CDR3 nucleotide sequence: TGTGCCAGCAGCTTAGTAACAATCTACAATGAGCAGTTCTTC. It codes for CASSLVTIYNEQFF.

V usage is TRBV7-9 and J usage is TRBJ2-7; D unresolved. CDR1 and CDR2 (germline): SEHNR, FQNEAQ (reference sequence). The CDR3 extends over 15 amino acids. V dropped 1 base and J dropped 2 bases, with 12 bases sitting between them. For the CDR3, the DNA is TGTGCCAGCAGCTTAGTAGGCGTTAATCCCTACGAGCAGTACTTC. This sequence encodes CASSLVGVNPYEQYF.

The CDR3 is CASSLSRWSSYNEQFF. The CDR3 DNA follows: TGTGCCAGCAGTTTGAGTCGGTGGAGCTCCTACAATGAGCAGTTCTTC. The V gene is TRBV27, the J gene TRBJ2-1; D is ambiguous. This CDR3 is 16 amino acids long. The germline V gene encodes CDR1 MNHEY and CDR2 SMNVEV (reference sequence). The V end lost 3 bases, the J end lost 0 bases, and 12 bases lay between the germline ends.

CDR3 sequence reads: CASSLSLGAVIFQETQYF. The CDR3 bases are TGTGCCAGCAGTTTAAGTTTGGGGGCCGTAATCTTCCAAGAGACCCAGTACTTC. The chain joins TRBV27 to TRBJ2-5; D is possibly TRBD1 (6 bases). Trimming stripped 2 bases from V and 1 base from J, with 20 bases between. Germline V gene lookup returns CDR1 MNHEY and CDR2 SMNVEV (reference sequence). The CDR3 extends over 18 amino acids.

The CDR3: CASSLRQGGPSNYGYTF. CDR3 in DNA: TGCGCCAGCAGCCTTCGACAGGGGGGCCCCTCTAACTATGGCTACACCTTC. V usage is TRBV4-3 and J usage is TRBJ1-2, with 9 bases that match TRBD1. Germline CDR1 LGHNA, CDR2 YSLEER. The V gene end was trimmed by 4 bases and the J gene end by 0 bases; junction bases not matched to a gene: 9. The CDR3 extends over 17 amino acids.

The gene calls are TRBV7-3 and TRBJ2-6; weak D call: TRBD1 (6 bases). From germline, CDR1 is SGHTA and CDR2 FQGTGA. The CDR3 covers 17 residues. Trimming removed 0 bases at V and 2 bases at J, with 11 bases between. The CDR3 nucleotides read TGTGCCAGCAGCTTAACCCCAGGGGAAGCTGGGGCCAACGTCCTGACTTTC. The encoded protein is CASSLTPGEAGANVLTF.